This T cell receptor beta chain was captured by sequencing in a study of radiation and T cells in renal cell carcinoma. Whole-study findings and limits: Irradiated tumors had higher TCR clonality than control tumors. Compared with controls, irradiated tumors had more, larger dominant CDR3 motifs.

As for treatment: treatment-naive control, cytoreductive nephrectomy. The tumor was a clear cell renal cell carcinoma. Sequenced control tumors were from about a dozen males and several females, median age around 50. This clone was recorded many times. The antigen remains unidentified. The table came from immunoSEQ multiplex PCR; TCRdb's copy has only in-frame clones and leaves some out. The sample consists of just over 15,000 clones, roughly three fifths of them appearing once. The CDR3 is made up of 13 amino acids. Germline CDR1 SGHDT, CDR2 YYEEEE. Trimming shortened V by 0 bases and J by 0 bases, and 0 bases separated the two germline ends.

The chain uses TRBV5-6 and TRBJ2-2, with D uncertain. The sample here was tumor tissue, taken from a patient whose treatment was nephrectomy without radiotherapy. The TCR comes from a man aged 50 or older with renal cell carcinoma. This CDR3 reads CASSLANTGELFF. The CDR3 nucleotides read TGTGCCAGCAGCTTGGCGAACACCGGGGAGCTGTTTTTT. Complete variable domain (other parts from reference TRBV5-6 and TRBJ2-2): DAGVTQSPTHLIKTRGQQVTLRCSPKSGHDTVSWYQQALGQGPQFIFQYYEEEERQRGNFPDRFSGHQFPNYSSELNVNALLLGDSALYLCASSLANTGELFFGEGSRLTVL.